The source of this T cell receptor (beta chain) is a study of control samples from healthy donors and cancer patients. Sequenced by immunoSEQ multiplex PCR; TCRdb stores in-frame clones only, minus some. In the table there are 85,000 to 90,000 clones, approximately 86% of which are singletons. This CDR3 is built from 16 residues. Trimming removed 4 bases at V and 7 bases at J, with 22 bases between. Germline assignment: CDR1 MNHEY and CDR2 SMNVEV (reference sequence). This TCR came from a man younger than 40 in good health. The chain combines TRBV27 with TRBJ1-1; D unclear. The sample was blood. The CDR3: CASSSRGTPRLIEAFF. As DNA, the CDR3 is TGTGCCAGCAGTTCTCGAGGAACTCCTCGTCTCATTGAAGCTTTCTTT.